The clone carrying this T cell receptor (beta chain) was seen once. Its antigen is not known. Trimming took 4 bases from V and 7 from J; bases not matched to a gene: 9. Germline CDR1 reads LNHNV; CDR2 reads YYDKDF (reference sequence). This CDR3 region has 15 residues. This sample is part of a study of blood T cells in healthy people across ages. Turning to the study itself: Capture by template switching was about one barcoded beta molecule per two T cells. General study results and limits: TCR beta diversity per million T cells fell roughly linearly with age. The CMV status of each donor remained undetermined, and this could have confounded shifts in expanded clonotypes.

Sample-barcoded 5' priming and a J-beta primer mix drove a second PCR of 7 to 11 cycles. TCRdb re-called the 5' RACE reads with MiXCR, one entry per CDR3 protein. The sample lists roughly 930,000 distinct CDR3 sequences, around 48% occurring once. This clonotype originated in a man under 40 in good health. This chain joins TRBV15 and TRBJ2-1, with 8 positions matching TRBD2. Sequencing input: blood. CDR3 region: CATSTGGGLTNEQFF. The CDR3 bases are TGTGCCACCAGCACTGGCGGGGGGCTGACTAATGAGCAGTTCTTC.